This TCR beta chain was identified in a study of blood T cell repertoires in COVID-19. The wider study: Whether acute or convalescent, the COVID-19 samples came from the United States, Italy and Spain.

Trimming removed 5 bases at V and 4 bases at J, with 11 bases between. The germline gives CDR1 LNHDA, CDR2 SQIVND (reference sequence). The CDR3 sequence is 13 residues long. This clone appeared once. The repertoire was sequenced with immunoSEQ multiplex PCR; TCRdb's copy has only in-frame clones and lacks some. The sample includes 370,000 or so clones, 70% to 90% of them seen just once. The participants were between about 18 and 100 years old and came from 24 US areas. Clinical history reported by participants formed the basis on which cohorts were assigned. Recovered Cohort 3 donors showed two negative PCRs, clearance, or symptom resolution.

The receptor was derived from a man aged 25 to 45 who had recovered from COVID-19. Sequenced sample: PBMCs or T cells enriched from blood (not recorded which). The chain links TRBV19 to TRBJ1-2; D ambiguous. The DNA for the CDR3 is TGTGCCAGTAGTTCCGGGAGTCGCTATGGCTACACCTTC. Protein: CASSSGSRYGYTF.